This is a list of T cell receptor beta chains from one sample in a study of beta chain features in type 1 diabetes. Sequencing was performed with immunoSEQ multiplex PCR; in TCRdb, only in-frame clones are kept and a portion is missing. This sample has about 700,000 clones, with under 15% found just once. The sequenced sample was naive CD4+ T cells from blood. These receptors came from a man between 18 and 35 years old with type 1 diabetes. Both conserved end residues are part of each CDR3. The D gene is left open where the match is weak. Size is omitted from some rows. Given values are once, few, many or a class for expanded clones.

NA,TRBV28,TRBJ2-7,NA,TGTGCCAGCAGTTTGGGGGGATACGAGCAGTACTTC,CASSLGGYEQYF
NA,TRBV30,TRBJ1-1,NA,TGTACCTGGAGTGTACTGAACACTGAAGCTTTCTTT,CTWSVLNTEAFF
NA,TRBV5-1,TRBJ2-1,NA,TGCGCCAGCAGCTTGGATAGCGGACCACTTTACAATGAGCAGTTCTTC,CASSLDSGPLYNEQFF
NA,TRBV28,TRBJ2-7,NA,TGTGCCATCAAGCAGGGAATACTTTCCTACGAGCAGTACTTC,CAIKQGILSYEQYF
TRBD1,TRBV7-9,TRBJ2-5,NA,TGTGCCAGCAGCCAAATCCCCCTACCGGGACAGGGGAAGGAGACCCAGTACTTC,CASSQIPLPGQGKETQYF
NA,TRBV19,TRBJ1-1,few,TGTGCCAGTAGTATCGGCCAGTTGAACACTGAAGCTTTCTTT,CASSIGQLNTEAFF
TRBD2,TRBV7-2,TRBJ2-1,NA,TGTGCCAGCACCTCCTCCGTGCTAGCGGGGGGGGCTTACAATGAGCAGTTCTTC,CASTSSVLAGGAYNEQFF
NA,TRBV29-1,TRBJ1-1,NA,TGCAGCGTCTTACAGCGTATAAACACTGAAGCTTTCTTT,CSVLQRINTEAFF
NA,TRBV9,TRBJ2-3,NA,TGTGCCAGCAGCCCCCGGGGGAGGGGGGCAGCTTATACGCAGTATTTT,CASSPRGRGAAYTQYF
NA,TRBV5-1,TRBJ2-2,NA,TGCGCCAGCAGCCCCCTAGGGGGGCACACCGGGGAGCTGTTTTTT,CASSPLGGHTGELFF
NA,TRBV5-4,TRBJ2-6,NA,TGTGCCAGCAGCTTGGGTCAGACACCACTTGGGGCCAACGTCCTGACTTTC,CASSLGQTPLGANVLTF
NA,TRBV7-2,TRBJ2-1,few,TGTGCCAGCAGCTTAAAGGCTGACTCCTACAATGAGCAGTTCTTC,CASSLKADSYNEQFF
NA,TRBV19,TRBJ2-2,few,TGTGCCAGTAGTATCCTCACCGGGGAGCTGTTTTTT,CASSILTGELFF
TRBD1,TRBV29-1,TRBJ1-1,NA,TGCAGCGTTGAGGTGGGACAGCTGAACACTGAAGCTTTCTTT,CSVEVGQLNTEAFF
TRBD1,TRBV30,TRBJ1-4,NA,TGTGCCTGGAGTGCCAGGACAGGGGGAAATGAAAAACTGTTTTTT,CAWSARTGGNEKLFF
NA,TRBV28,TRBJ2-7,few,TGTGCCAGCAGTTCGACGGCGAGGGACGAGCAGTACTTC,CASSSTARDEQYF
NA,TRBV28,TRBJ2-7,few,TGTGCCAGCAGTTTTTCTCAGGGAGGCGGGCAGTACTTC,CASSFSQGGGQYF
TRBD1,TRBV23-1,TRBJ2-7,many,TGCGCCAGCAGTCAAACCCGGACAGGGGACTACGAGCAGTACTTC,CASSQTRTGDYEQYF
NA,TRBV19,TRBJ1-4,NA,TGTGCCAGTAGTATAGGGGGACCGAATGAAAAACTGTTTTTT,CASSIGGPNEKLFF
NA,TRBV7-8,TRBJ2-5,few,TGTGCCAGCAGCTTAGTACAGAAAGAGACCCAGTACTTC,CASSLVQKETQYF
TRBD1,TRBV5-1,TRBJ2-3,NA,TGCGCCAACAGCTATGGACAGGGGAGCTCCACAGATACGCAGTATTTT,CANSYGQGSSTDTQYF
NA,TRBV16,TRBJ1-4,NA,TGTGCCAGCAGCCGCGGACAGTTAGCGCCGGAAAAACTGTTTTTT,CASSRGQLAPEKLFF
TRBD2,TRBV28,TRBJ2-3,NA,TGTGCCAGCAGATTGAGCGGGGGGGCTCTCGATACGCAGTATTTT,CASRLSGGALDTQYF
TRBD1,TRBV5-1,TRBJ1-2,NA,TGCGCCAGCAGCCGTTCCGTGACAGGGGGCGATGGGCCCTCTGGCTACACCTTC,CASSRSVTGGDGPSGYTF
TRBD1,TRBV11-2,TRBJ2-2,once,TGTGCCAGCACCTCCGGGGTGGGACAGGGGGTTACCCTTTCCGGGGAGCTGTTTTTT,CASTSGVGQGVTLSGELFF
TRBD1,TRBV7-6,TRBJ2-5,NA,TGTGCCAGCAGGGTAAATCAGGGGGCGCGGGAGACCCAGTACTTC,CASRVNQGARETQYF
TRBD1,TRBV30,TRBJ1-2,NA,TGTGCCTGGAGCCAGGGGGCCTATGGCTACACCTTC,CAWSQGAYGYTF
NA,TRBV6-6,TRBJ1-5,NA,TGTGCCAGCAGTTACTTCAATCAGCCCCAGCATTTT,CASSYFNQPQHF
NA,TRBV13,TRBJ2-7,few,TGTGCCAGCAGCTTGGACATTGCCTACGAGCAGTACTTC,CASSLDIAYEQYF
TRBD2,TRBV28,TRBJ2-1,few,TGTGCCAGCAGTTCCGCGGGGGGGCATTACAATGAGCAGTTCTTC,CASSSAGGHYNEQFF
NA,TRBV5-4,TRBJ1-4,few,TGTGCCAGCAGCTCACAGGGCGGGATAGAAAAACTGTTTTTT,CASSSQGGIEKLFF